Shown below are 29 T cell receptor beta chains from a single sample sequenced in a study of response to subunit inactivated influenza vaccine. A single record per CDR3 protein comes from TCRdb applying MiXCR to the RT-PCR reads. The sample carries 650,000 to 800,000 distinct CDR3 sequences, about 15% recorded once. Material: PBMCs from blood, obtained 14 days before vaccination. These TCRs come from a man between 45 and 60 years old who received an inactivated influenza vaccine.

This clonotype was observed a few times. This chain links TRBV5-1 with TRBJ2-2; D unclear. The CDR3 sequence is 15 residues long. Germline V CDR1 and CDR2: SGHRS, YFSETQ. V dropped 0 bases and J dropped 0 bases, with 6 bases sitting between them. The CDR3 loop reads CASSLESPNTGELFF. Here the CDR3 DNA reads TGCGCCAGCAGCTTGGAGAGCCCGAACACCGGGGAGCTGTTTTTT.

The V gene is TRBV3-1, the J gene TRBJ2-5, with TRBD2 matching 7 bases. This CDR3 has 18 amino acids. In germline, CDR1 is LGHDT, CDR2 YNNKEL (reference sequence). V lost 0 bases to trimming and J lost 4 bases; unmatched junction nucleotides: 14. As DNA, the CDR3 is TGTGCCAGCAGCCAAGATACGAGTCGGGCGGGAGCCCCAGAGACCCAGTACTTC. Translating it yields CASSQDTSRAGAPETQYF.

This clonotype was observed a few times. The chain links TRBV7-9 to TRBJ2-3; 10 bases are a match to TRBD2. From germline, CDR1 is SEHNR and CDR2 FQNEAQ (reference sequence). The CDR3 extends over 15 amino acids. Trimming at V came to 4 bases and at J to 4 bases, leaving 5 bases not matched to a gene. DNA of the CDR3: TGTGCCAGCAGCTCCGCCGGGACTAGCGCAGATACGCAGTATTTT. Its protein product is CASSSAGTSADTQYF.

V is TRBV4-1 and J is TRBJ1-5; D possibly corresponds to TRBD1 (5 bases). V lost 4 bases and J lost 1, with 8 bases in between. The CDR3 covers 14 residues. CDR1 is MGHRA and CDR2 is YSYEKL in the germline V gene. In nucleotides, the CDR3 is TGCGCCAGCAGCCCCGGACACAGCAATCAGCCCCAGCATTTT. This sequence encodes CASSPGHSNQPQHF.

The table lists this clonotype with many counts. CDR3 sequence reads: CASSPPETNTGELFF. The CDR3 DNA is TGTGCCAGCTCACCACCCGAGACGAACACCGGGGAGCTGTTTTTT. The chain recombines TRBV18 with TRBJ2-2; D is unresolved. Germline V gene data show CDR1 as KGHSH and CDR2 as LQKENI. The CDR3 extends over 15 amino acids. V lost 0 bases and J 0 bases, leaving 5 bases between the germline ends.

The chain carries TRBV12-3 or TRBV12-4 and TRBJ1-1; D perhaps matches TRBD1 (6 bases). CDR3 size: 14 residues. With 8 bases removed from V and 4 bases from J, the gap between germline ends came to 17 bases. The CDR3 bases are TGTGCCAGCGGTAAAAACAGGGAGGTCACTGAAGCTTTCTTT. Its translation: CASGKNREVTEAFF.

The genes are TRBV15 and TRBJ2-1; TRBD1 aligns across 7 bases. The CDR3 runs to 13 residues. Trimming took 1 base from V and 6 from J; bases not matched to a gene: 0. CDR1 and CDR2 (germline): LNHNV, YYDKDF (reference sequence). CDR3 in amino acids: CATSRGDSNEQFF. CDR3 coding DNA: TGTGCCACCAGCAGAGGGGACAGCAATGAGCAGTTCTTC.

This clonotype has a handful of counts. The rearrangement uses TRBV2 and TRBJ2-1, with 16 bases aligning to TRBD2. J was trimmed by 7 bases and V by 2 bases; bases with no gene match: 14. CDR3 length: 20 amino acids. Germline V CDR1 and CDR2: SNHLY, FYNNEI. In nucleotides, the CDR3 is TGTGCCAGCAGTGAAATTGTCGGGACTAGCGGGAGGGCCGGTGAAAATGAGCAGTTCTTC. Its translation: CASSEIVGTSGRAGENEQFF. Full variable domain (outside the CDR3, taken from reference TRBV2 and TRBJ2-1): EPEVTQTPSHQVTQMGQEVILRCVPISNHLYFYWYRQILGQKVEFLVSFYNNEISEKSEIFDDQFSVERPDGSNFTLKIRSTKLEDSAMYFCASSEIVGTSGRAGENEQFFGPGTRLTVL.

The chain carries TRBV28 and TRBJ2-2; D gene uncertain. V was shortened by 6 bases and J by 0 bases, with 8 bases between the two germline ends. The CDR3 has 14 residues. From germline, CDR1 is MDHEN and CDR2 SYDVKM. CDR3 loop: CASSPPPNTGELFF. The CDR3 DNA reads TGTGCCAGCAGCCCCCCCCCGAACACCGGGGAGCTGTTTTTT. The whole variable domain, filled in from reference TRBV28 and TRBJ2-2, reads DVKVTQSSRYLVKRTGEKVFLECVQDMDHENMFWYRQDPGLGLRLIYFSYDVKMKEKGDIPEGYSVSREKKERFSLILESASTNQTSMYLCASSPPPNTGELFFGEGSRLTVL.

CDR3 DNA sequence: TGCGCCAGCAGCTGGGGGTTGGAGAACACTGAAGCTTTCTTT. Its protein product is CASSWGLENTEAFF. V gene TRBV5-1 combines with J gene TRBJ1-1; D possibly corresponds to TRBD1 (5 bases). V dropped 3 bases and J dropped 1 base, with 10 bases sitting between them. There are 14 residues in the CDR3. Looked up from germline, CDR1 is SGHRS and CDR2 is YFSETQ. Using reference TRBV5-1 and TRBJ1-1 for the parts outside the CDR3, the full variable domain is KAGVTQTPRYLIKTRGQQVTLSCSPISGHRSVSWYQQTPGQGLQFLFEYFSETQRNKGNFPGRFSGRQFSNSRSEMNVSTLELGDSALYLCASSWGLENTEAFFGQGTRLTVV.

This clonotype was seen ten or more times. CDR3 loop: CATSDWTGGTDTQYF. The CDR3 region has the DNA TGTGCCACCAGTGATTGGACAGGGGGCACAGATACGCAGTATTTT. The J gene is TRBJ2-3, the V gene TRBV24-1; TRBD1 matches 9 bases. CDR3 length equals 15 residues. The ends lost 2 bases at V and 1 base at J; junction bases unmatched: 0. Per germline, CDR1 KGHDR and CDR2 SFDVKD.

The V gene is TRBV4-3, the J gene TRBJ2-1, with TRBD2 matching 7 bases. CDR3 length: 16 residues. Trimming took 0 bases from V and 6 from J; bases not matched to a gene: 8. Per germline, CDR1 LGHNA and CDR2 YSLEER. This CDR3 is CASSQDIGGTSNEQFF. DNA of the CDR3: TGCGCCAGCAGCCAAGATATCGGGGGGACGAGCAATGAGCAGTTCTTC.

This clonotype came up a few times. The CDR3 spells CATSASGNYNEQFF. For the CDR3, the DNA is TGTGCCACCAGTGCCAGCGGTAACTACAATGAGCAGTTCTTC. This rearrangement joins TRBV24-1 to TRBJ2-1, with D possibly matching TRBD2 (5 bases). This CDR3 is built from 14 residues. The germline gives CDR1 KGHDR, CDR2 SFDVKD. Trimming cost V 5 bases and J 3 bases, with 10 bases left between them.

The V gene is TRBV20-1, the J gene TRBJ2-3; no clear D. This CDR3 is 14 amino acids long. Germline values: CDR1 DFQATT, CDR2 SNEGSKA (reference sequence). Between the trimmed V and J ends, which lost 4 bases and 1 base, there was a span of 12 bases. CDR3 region: CSATTAEGTDTQYF. DNA of the CDR3: TGCAGTGCTACGACTGCAGAAGGCACAGATACGCAGTATTTT.

This clonotype has a handful of counts. The V and J genes are TRBV20-1 and TRBJ2-7, with TRBD2 identical over 10 bases. The CDR3 consists of 13 residues. V lost 6 bases, J lost 5 bases, and 7 bases stayed unmatched. The germline V gene has CDR1 DFQATT and CDR2 SNEGSKA (reference sequence). The chain's CDR3 is CSATSGVSHEQYF. DNA for the CDR3: TGCAGTGCCACTAGCGGGGTATCCCACGAGCAGTACTTC.

The J gene is TRBJ2-5, the V gene TRBV28; 8 nucleotides match TRBD1. Trimming took 6 bases from V and 5 from J; bases not matched to a gene: 8. The CDR3 runs 14 residues. Looked up from germline, CDR1 is MDHEN and CDR2 is SYDVKM. CDR3 amino acids: CASSLTGVWETQYF. Here the CDR3 DNA reads TGTGCCAGCAGCCTGACAGGGGTATGGGAGACCCAGTACTTC. Complete variable domain (other parts from reference TRBV28 and TRBJ2-5): DVKVTQSSRYLVKRTGEKVFLECVQDMDHENMFWYRQDPGLGLRLIYFSYDVKMKEKGDIPEGYSVSREKKERFSLILESASTNQTSMYLCASSLTGVWETQYFGPGTRLLVL.

The chain couples TRBV7-2 to TRBJ2-3; D tentatively fits TRBD1 or TRBD2 (5 bases each). V was trimmed by 4 bases and J by 3 bases, leaving 17 bases between them. This CDR3 region has 16 residues. Germline V CDR1 and CDR2: SGHTA, FQGNSA. The CDR3 loop reads CASSSTPGPPTDTQYF. CDR3 coding DNA: TGTGCCAGCAGCTCCACCCCGGGACCCCCTACAGATACGCAGTATTTT.

The rearrangement uses TRBV29-1 and TRBJ1-3; tentative D call: TRBD1 (5 bases). This CDR3 spans 14 amino acids. V was trimmed by 7 bases and J by 4 bases, leaving 17 bases between them. Germline-derived CDR1 and CDR2 are SQVTM and ANQGSEA. The CDR3, as DNA: TGCAGCGCCGGAGAAGGGCCAGGGGGAAACACCATATATTTT. Protein sequence: CSAGEGPGGNTIYF.

This clonotype was seen more than once but under ten times. The chain links TRBV4-3 to TRBJ2-7; TRBD2 agrees at 11 bases. V trimming: 1 base; J trimming: 4 bases; junction bases outside the gene matches: 3. The germline gives CDR1 LGHNA, CDR2 YSLEER. The CDR3 sequence is 15 residues long. CDR3 nucleotides: TGCGCCAGCAGCCAAGGACTAGCGGGACGGTACGAGCAGTACTTC. It yields the protein CASSQGLAGRYEQYF.

The rearrangement uses TRBV4-3 and TRBJ2-4, with D tentatively TRBD1 (7 bases). Germline CDR1 is LGHNA and CDR2 is YSLEER. V was clipped by 1 base and J by 0 bases, with 10 bases between them. This CDR3 has 16 residues. CDR3 region: CASSQGQGLAKNIQYF. The CDR3 bases are TGCGCCAGCAGCCAAGGACAGGGACTAGCCAAAAACATTCAGTACTTC.

This clonotype was seen only a few times. The chain links TRBV15 to TRBJ2-3; tentatively, D is TRBD1 or TRBD2 (5 bases each). The CDR3 spans 14 residues. Germline V gives CDR1 LNHNV, CDR2 YYDKDF (reference sequence). V gave up 1 base and J gave up 4 bases, with 9 bases separating them. Here the CDR3 DNA reads TGTGCCACCAGCAGAGGGGGGAATCCAGATACGCAGTATTTT. Translated: CATSRGGNPDTQYF.

This clonotype was seen more than once but under ten times. V usage is TRBV30 and J usage is TRBJ2-2; no definite D call. This CDR3 spans 12 amino acids. CDR1 is GTSNPN, CDR2 SVGIG, per germline (reference sequence). V shed 2 bases and J shed 2 bases, with 3 bases lying between them. The CDR3 nucleotides read TGTGCCTGGAGTATAAACACCGGGGAGCTGTTTTTT. This translates into CAWSINTGELFF.

The V gene is TRBV7-9, the J gene TRBJ2-1, with D perhaps TRBD2 (5 bases). The V and J ends lost 8 bases and 0 bases respectively, with 17 bases between them. Germline CDR1 is SEHNR and CDR2 is FQNEAQ (reference sequence). This CDR3 contains 16 residues. CDR3 nucleotide sequence: TGTGCCAGCGTCTTCGGAACGGGGAGCTCCTACAATGAGCAGTTCTTC. Translating gives CASVFGTGSSYNEQFF.

This clonotype was picked up a small number of times. The V and J genes are TRBV5-6 and TRBJ1-1; 11 bases map to TRBD1. This CDR3 is built from 17 residues. Germline assignment: CDR1 SGHDT and CDR2 YYEEEE. V shed 4 bases and J 1 base; nucleotides not matched to a gene: 9. CDR3 region: CASSHLIGTGGNTEAFF. The DNA of the CDR3 is TGTGCCAGCAGCCACCTAATCGGGACAGGGGGGAACACTGAAGCTTTCTTT.

This clonotype was counted ten times or more. This sequence joins TRBV10-3 and TRBJ1-5, with D perhaps TRBD1 (5 bases). V gave up 4 bases and J gave up 9 bases, with 13 bases separating them. The CDR3 is made up of 13 amino acids. Germline CDR1 and CDR2: ENHRY and SYGVKD. Written as DNA, the CDR3 is TGTGCCATCAGTGCCAACACGGGGCTGCCCCAGCATTTT. It yields the protein CAISANTGLPQHF.

This clonotype was detected a few times. This chain uses TRBV4-3 with TRBJ1-1; D not resolved. V was pared by 2 bases and J by 4 bases, with 8 bases between. The CDR3 loop spans 13 amino acids. Germline V gene data show CDR1 as LGHNA and CDR2 as YSLEER. CDR3 nucleotides: TGCGCCAGCAGCCAACTGTGGGGCACTGAAGCTTTCTTT. This codes for CASSQLWGTEAFF.

At least ten counts were recorded for this clonotype. The rearrangement uses TRBV2 and TRBJ2-7; 7 bases line up with TRBD1. CDR1 and CDR2 from the germline V gene are SNHLY and FYNNEI. This CDR3 has 15 amino acids. J gave up 4 bases and V 1 base, and 7 bases lay outside the gene matches. The CDR3 region is CASSEVRQGTYEQYF. CDR3 in DNA: TGTGCCAGCAGTGAAGTTAGACAGGGAACATACGAGCAGTACTTC.

This clonotype was detected a few times. CDR3 sequence reads: CASSQGGTNSYEQYF. The CDR3 DNA is TGTGCCAGCAGCCAGGGCGGGACTAACTCCTACGAGCAGTACTTC. The rearrangement uses TRBV4-2 and TRBJ2-7, with 7 positions matching TRBD2. J gave up 0 bases and V 3 bases, and 5 bases lay outside the gene matches. The CDR3 runs to 15 residues. Germline CDR1 LGHNA, CDR2 YNFKEQ.

This clonotype showed up just a few times. This chain connects TRBV4-3 to TRBJ2-3; D possibly corresponds to TRBD2 (6 bases). V lost 2 bases and J 2 bases, leaving 11 bases between the germline ends. CDR3 length equals 15 residues. Germline V lookup: CDR1 LGHNA, CDR2 YSLEER. In DNA, the CDR3 is TGCGCCAGCAGCCAACTGGGGGGATTCACAGATACGCAGTATTTT. It is translated as CASSQLGGFTDTQYF.